The rows below give T cell receptor beta chains drawn from one sample of a study of OX40 agonist ivuxolimab in advanced cancers. Only in-frame clones appear in the TCRdb table, and some are missing; sequencing was by immunoSEQ multiplex PCR. Of fewer than 40,000 clones in the sample, 82% are singletons; the top ten hold roughly 21%. This sample comprised CD4+ or CD8+ T cells sorted from blood, obtained in a trial of the OX40 agonist ivuxolimab. These receptor sequences come from an adult with an advanced solid tumor such as melanoma, head and neck, liver or kidney cancer. CDR3s include the opening cysteine and the closing phenylalanine or tryptophan. D genes are given only for firm matches. Size values are once, few and many counts, or a class for expanded clones, and some rows have none.

clone size	V gene	D gene	J gene	CDR3 protein	CDR3 DNA
NA	TRBV4-1	TRBD1	TRBJ1-4	CASSGSNRGPEKLFF	TGCGCCAGCAGCGGGTCTAACAGGGGGCCTGAAAAACTGTTTTTT
few	TRBV28	NA	TRBJ1-4	CASRLGEVTEKLFF	TGTGCCAGCAGATTGGGGGAGGTTACCGAAAAACTGTTTTTT
NA	TRBV4-1	NA	TRBJ2-3	CASSRQSTDTQYF	TGCGCCAGCAGTAGACAGAGCACAGATACGCAGTATTTT
NA	TRBV6-6	TRBD2	TRBJ2-1	CASRLASSYNEQFF	TGTGCCAGCAGACTAGCGAGCTCCTACAATGAGCAGTTCTTC
NA	TRBV6-1	NA	TRBJ1-5	CASSEARHPGFEPQHF	TGTGCCAGCAGTGAAGCCCGACACCCGGGTTTTGAACCCCAGCATTTT
NA	TRBV30	NA	TRBJ1-1	CAWSVSGAEAFF	TGTGCCTGGAGTGTATCGGGGGCTGAAGCTTTCTTT
NA	TRBV6-5	NA	TRBJ2-6	CASRLIGPGANVLTF	TGTGCCAGCAGGCTAATCGGGCCTGGGGCCAACGTCCTGACTTTC
NA	TRBV1	NA	TRBJ1-1	CTSSLRTWPNTEAFF	TGCACCAGCAGCCTCCGGACATGGCCGAACACTGAAGCTTTCTTT
NA	TRBV30	TRBD1	TRBJ1-3	CAWGQTGRNTIYF	TGTGCCTGGGGCCAGACAGGGAGAAACACCATATATTTT
NA	TRBV7-9	NA	TRBJ2-5	CASSPHRPGHRQETQYF	TGTGCCAGCAGCCCACACCGACCGGGACACCGTCAAGAGACCCAGTACTTC
NA	TRBV7-3	NA	TRBJ2-3	CASSPLPGDTQYF	TGTGCCAGCAGCCCGCTACCAGGCGATACGCAGTATTTT
NA	TRBV21-1	NA	TRBJ2-7	CASSNKARKFLAGEWYEQYF	TGTGCCAGCAGCAACAAAGCGCGAAAGTTTTTAGCGGGAGAGTGGTACGAGCAGTACTTC
NA	TRBV6-5	NA	TRBJ2-3	CASSYSGGLTDTQYF	TGTGCCAGCAGTTACTCTGGGGGTCTCACAGATACGCAGTATTTT
NA	TRBV7-2	NA	TRBJ2-4	CASSLNRLKNIQYF	TGTGCCAGCAGCTTAAACCGCCTCAAAAACATTCAGTACTTC
NA	TRBV7-6	NA	TRBJ2-3	CASSLRPYGGDTQYF	TGTGCCAGCAGCTTACGGCCCTACGGAGGAGATACGCAGTATTTT
NA	TRBV7-2	TRBD1	TRBJ1-5	CASSLQGQGGQPQHF	TGTGCCAGCAGCCTGCAGGGACAGGGTGGACAGCCCCAGCATTTT
NA	TRBV19	NA	TRBJ2-7	CASSTSGVEQYF	TGTGCCAGTAGTACCTCAGGGGTCGAGCAGTACTTC
few	TRBV6-6	TRBD1	TRBJ2-7	CASSYSVKGANEQYF	TGTGCCAGCAGTTACAGTGTAAAGGGGGCGAACGAGCAGTACTTC
NA	TRBV9	NA	TRBJ2-2	CASSVDGGRRELFF	TGTGCCAGCAGCGTAGACGGGGGGCGGCGGGAGCTGTTTTTT
NA	TRBV6-5	NA	TRBJ1-6	CASSRGNNSPLHF	TGTGCCAGCAGCCGGGGGAATAATTCACCCCTCCACTTT
NA	TRBV7-8	NA	TRBJ2-7	CASSLRRTYSYEQYF	TGTGCCAGCAGCTTAAGACGCACGTACTCCTACGAGCAGTACTTC
NA	TRBV9	NA	TRBJ1-1	CASSVDPGRGSGAFF	TGTGCCAGCAGCGTAGATCCGGGGCGCGGTTCTGGGGCTTTCTTT
NA	TRBV28	NA	TRBJ1-3	CASDGYSGNTIYF	TGTGCCAGCGACGGATACTCTGGAAACACCATATATTTT
NA	TRBV28	TRBD1	TRBJ1-2	CASSGQGASGYTF	TGTGCCAGCAGTGGACAGGGGGCGAGTGGCTACACCTTC
NA	TRBV9	NA	TRBJ1-2	CASSVGLGFLANYGYTF	TGTGCCAGCAGCGTAGGGTTGGGCTTCCTAGCTAACTATGGCTACACCTTC
NA	TRBV28	TRBD1	TRBJ2-3	CASSPQGAGTDTQYF	TGTGCCAGCAGCCCACAGGGGGCTGGGACAGATACGCAGTATTTT
NA	TRBV28	NA	TRBJ2-7	CASQDSSYEQYF	TGTGCCAGCCAGGACAGCTCCTACGAGCAGTACTTC
NA	TRBV6-5	NA	TRBJ2-1	CASSYAHGVDEQFF	TGTGCCAGCAGTTACGCCCACGGGGTCGATGAGCAGTTCTTC
NA	TRBV7-2	NA	TRBJ1-2	CASSLQSLPTGYGYTF	TGTGCCAGCAGCTTACAAAGTCTACCAACGGGATATGGCTACACCTTC
NA	TRBV6-5	TRBD2	TRBJ2-7	CASSRRTSGGEQYF	TGTGCCAGCAGCCGACGGACTAGCGGGGGAGAGCAGTACTTC
few	TRBV28	TRBD2	TRBJ2-7	CASSRTLGRGQYF	TGTGCCAGCAGTCGGACCCTGGGGAGGGGGCAGTACTTC
NA	TRBV19	NA	TRBJ1-5	CATGGEDNQPQHF	TGTGCCACCGGGGGAGAGGACAATCAGCCCCAGCATTTT
NA	TRBV4-1	NA	TRBJ2-3	CASSQRLANTDTQYF	TGCGCCAGCAGCCAAAGGCTAGCGAACACAGATACGCAGTATTTT
NA	TRBV5-1	TRBD2	TRBJ2-5	CASSFQRGVRETQYF	TGCGCCAGCAGCTTCCAGCGGGGGGTGCGAGAGACCCAGTACTTC
NA	TRBV9	TRBD1	TRBJ2-7	CASSSDPGTGLHEQYF	TGTGCCAGCAGCTCCGATCCCGGGACAGGGTTACACGAGCAGTACTTC
NA	TRBV19	NA	TRBJ2-1	CASSAYAYNEQFF	TGTGCCAGTTCGGCCTACGCCTACAATGAGCAGTTCTTC
NA	TRBV19	NA	TRBJ2-3	CAKAGVTDTQYF	TGTGCCAAAGCGGGTGTCACAGATACGCAGTATTTT
NA	TRBV4-1	TRBD1	TRBJ2-1	CASSPVGGGYNEQFF	TGCGCCAGCTCCCCGGTAGGGGGCGGCTACAATGAGCAGTTCTTC
few	TRBV11-2	NA	TRBJ1-4	CASSWGGSEKLFF	TGTGCCAGCAGCTGGGGCGGGAGTGAAAAACTGTTTTTT
NA	TRBV29-1	NA	TRBJ2-1	CSVASGTHYNEQFF	TGCAGCGTCGCTTCCGGGACTCACTACAATGAGCAGTTCTTC
NA	TRBV5-1	NA	TRBJ1-1	CASSLQGGTEAFF	TGCGCCAGCAGCTTACAGGGAGGCACTGAAGCTTTCTTT
NA	TRBV18	NA	TRBJ2-4	CASSPPVQPRAKNIQYF	TGTGCCAGCTCACCACCGGTGCAACCGAGGGCCAAAAACATTCAGTACTTC
NA	TRBV18	NA	TRBJ2-6	CASSRQSPGANVLTF	TGTGCCAGCTCACGGCAATCGCCTGGGGCCAACGTCCTGACTTTC
NA	TRBV7-2	TRBD1	TRBJ1-1	CASSQRGTEGPSEAFF	TGTGCCAGCAGCCAGCGAGGGACAGAGGGACCTTCTGAAGCTTTCTTT
NA	TRBV29-1	NA	TRBJ2-1	CSVRGGGIGGNEQFF	TGCAGCGTTCGGGGAGGCGGGATAGGGGGAAATGAGCAGTTCTTC
NA	TRBV28	TRBD1	TRBJ1-1	CASSFVYETGHNTEAFF	TGTGCCAGCAGTTTCGTTTATGAGACAGGGCACAACACTGAAGCTTTCTTT
NA	TRBV5-1	TRBD1	TRBJ1-1	CASSLAGTGGTEAFF	TGCGCCAGCAGCTTGGCCGGGACAGGGGGCACTGAAGCTTTCTTT
NA	TRBV28	NA	TRBJ1-2	CASKGYYYGYTF	TGTGCCAGCAAAGGTTACTACTATGGCTACACCTTC
NA	TRBV18	NA	TRBJ2-1	CASSPPDYNEQFF	TGTGCCAGCTCACCACCGGACTACAATGAGCAGTTCTTC
once	TRBV10-1	TRBD1	TRBJ1-4	CASSWDRGEKLFF	TGCGCCAGCAGTTGGGACAGGGGTGAAAAACTGTTTTTT
NA	TRBV2	NA	TRBJ2-3	CASSVDSDTQYF	TGTGCCAGCAGTGTTGACTCAGATACGCAGTATTTT
few	TRBV18	TRBD2	TRBJ2-7	CASQRTSVSYEQYF	TGTGCCAGTCAACGGACTAGCGTATCCTACGAGCAGTACTTC
once	TRBV11-2	NA	TRBJ2-1	CASSPDTAVNEQFF	TGTGCCAGCAGCCCTGATACTGCTGTGAATGAGCAGTTCTTC